The 3 T cell receptor beta chains below come from one sample, sequenced in a study of T cells in Graves' hyperthyroidism and ophthalmopathy. Researchers amplified the TCR beta CDR3 regions from RNA transcripts. Carried out on the TCR CDR3, a first-round RT-PCR used the HTBI primer set. TCRdb independently ran MiXCR on the multiplex PCR reads; one entry per CDR3 protein. The sample lists roughly 500,000 distinct CDR3 sequences, roughly 50% seen once, with roughly 20% in the top ten. The material sequenced was peripheral blood or thyroid tissue (not recorded which). The receptor source for this set is an adult woman with Graves' disease, either hyperthyroidism or ophthalmopathy (not recorded which).

This clonotype was recorded at least ten times. This chain links TRBV20-1 with TRBJ2-7; 9 nucleotides match TRBD2. The CDR3 covers 14 residues. Germline CDR1 and CDR2: DFQATT and SNEGSKA (reference sequence). The ends lost 0 bases at V and 3 bases at J; junction bases unmatched: 3. This chain's CDR3 is CSARDPSGNYEQYF. DNA for the CDR3: TGCAGTGCTAGAGATCCTAGCGGGAACTACGAGCAGTACTTC.

This clonotype came up once. V gene TRBV10-3 combines with J gene TRBJ1-1; TRBD1 aligns across 8 bases. This CDR3 has 14 residues. Germline V lookup: CDR1 ENHRY, CDR2 SYGVKD. With V trimmed by 3 bases and J by 6 bases, 6 bases remained unmatched. The CDR3 loop is CAISEQGGMAEAFF. In DNA, the CDR3 is TGTGCCATCAGTGAACAGGGGGGTATGGCTGAAGCTTTCTTT.

This clonotype was counted ten times or more. The chain employs TRBV10-3 and TRBJ1-3; D is unresolved. The length of the CDR3 is 13 residues. Trimming removed 11 bases from V and 0 bases from J, with 11 bases in between. Germline V lookup: CDR1 ENHRY, CDR2 SYGVKD. The CDR3 bases are TGTGCCTCCCAGAGGGACTCTGGAAACACCATATATTTT. Its translation is CASQRDSGNTIYF.